The rows below give T cell receptor beta chains drawn from one sample of a study of blood T cell repertoires in COVID-19. Profiling relied on immunoSEQ multiplex PCR, and the TCRdb table lists in-frame clones only, not all of them. This sample has 120,000 to 150,000 clones, with 60% to 85% found just once. Sequencing input: peripheral blood. These receptors all stem from a man aged 50 to 60 with acute or convalescent COVID-19. The CDR3 runs from the conserved cysteine through the conserved F or W. The order of the fields is J gene, D gene, V gene, clone size, CDR3 protein, CDR3 DNA. A D gene is named only where the DNA matches it firmly. For some rows the clone size is stated as once, few or many, or as a class when expanded; others skip it.

>TRBJ2-7|TRBD2|TRBV7-9|few
CASSLAGGGHYEQYF
TGTGCCAGCAGCTTAGCCGGCGGGGGGCACTACGAGCAGTACTTC
>TRBJ2-2|-|TRBV5-4|-
CASSLFGQEGGELFF
TGTGCCAGCAGCTTGTTTGGACAGGAGGGCGGGGAGCTGTTTTTT
>TRBJ2-7|-|TRBV10-2|-
CASSGQGGAYEQYF
TGCGCCAGCAGCGGACAGGGAGGGGCCTACGAGCAGTACTTC
>TRBJ2-5|-|TRBV2|-
CASSNQETQYF
TGTGCCAGCAGCAATCAAGAGACCCAGTACTTC
>TRBJ1-1|-|TRBV29-1|once
CSDTGGTEAFF
TGCAGCGACACGGGGGGCACTGAAGCTTTCTTT
>TRBJ2-4|TRBD1|TRBV5-4|-
CASSFGTGGIQYF
TGTGCCAGCAGCTTTGGGACAGGCGGCATTCAGTACTTC
>TRBJ2-2|-|TRBV18|-
CASSPYTGRDTGELFF
TGTGCCAGCTCACCCTACACAGGGAGGGACACCGGGGAGCTGTTTTTT
>TRBJ2-7|-|TRBV7-9|many
CASSLMADEQYF
TGTGCCAGCAGCTTAATGGCCGACGAGCAGTACTTC
>TRBJ2-1|-|TRBV6-5|-
CASLPSSYNEQFF
TGTGCCAGCCTCCCGAGCTCCTACAATGAGCAGTTCTTC
>TRBJ1-4|TRBD1|TRBV5-1|-
CASSPGTGGATNEKLFF
TGCGCCAGCAGCCCGGGGACAGGGGGAGCAACTAATGAAAAACTGTTTTTT
>TRBJ2-1|TRBD2|TRBV14|few
CASSRIAGGTYNEQFF
TGTGCCAGCAGTCGGATAGCGGGGGGTACCTACAATGAGCAGTTCTTC
>TRBJ2-7|TRBD1|TRBV25-1|once
CASSAMSGQGAYEQYF
TGTGCCAGCAGTGCAATGTCGGGACAGGGGGCCTACGAGCAGTACTTC
>TRBJ2-2|TRBD1|TRBV6-2/TRBV6-3|-
CASSATGAPGELFF
TGTGCCAGCAGTGCTACAGGGGCCCCCGGGGAGCTGTTTTTT
>TRBJ1-6|-|TRBV5-1|-
CASSFTQDDSPLHF
TGCGCCAGCAGCTTTACACAGGACGATTCACCCCTCCACTTT
>TRBJ1-1|-|TRBV3-1/TRBV3-2|-
CASSPAVGGTEAFF
TGTGCCAGCAGCCCCGCCGTGGGGGGTACTGAAGCTTTCTTT
>TRBJ1-1|-|TRBV9|once
CASSPVPIF
TGTGCCAGCAGCCCAGTCCCGATCTTT
>TRBJ2-3|-|TRBV5-1|-
CASSWQDTQYF
TGCGCCAGCAGCTGGCAAGATACGCAGTATTTT
>TRBJ1-1|TRBD1|TRBV5-6|-
CASGTGLNTEAFF
TGTGCCAGCGGGACAGGGCTGAACACTGAAGCTTTCTTT
>TRBJ1-2|-|TRBV6-2/TRBV6-3|-
CASSPQDNYGYTF
TGTGCCAGCAGCCCACAGGATAACTATGGCTACACCTTC
>TRBJ2-1|-|TRBV19|few
CASSIYPSELMNEQFF
TGTGCCAGTAGTATCTATCCCAGCGAACTTATGAATGAGCAGTTCTTC
>TRBJ2-1|-|TRBV30|-
CAWRGLAGDEQFF
TGTGCCTGGAGAGGGCTAGCCGGGGATGAGCAGTTCTTC
>TRBJ1-2|-|TRBV29-1|-
CSVEDLRGFRNYGYTF
TGCAGCGTTGAAGATCTTCGAGGGTTTCGCAACTATGGCTACACCTTC
>TRBJ1-4|TRBD1|TRBV5-1|once
CASSFSGTVGEKLFF
TGCGCCAGCAGCTTTTCCGGGACAGTTGGGGAAAAACTGTTTTTT
>TRBJ2-1|TRBD2|TRBV7-2|-
CASSPRLAGHNEQFF
TGTGCCAGCAGCCCACGACTAGCGGGGCACAATGAGCAGTTCTTC
>TRBJ1-1|TRBD1|TRBV29-1|-
CSGGQGARIAEAFF
TGCAGCGGTGGACAGGGGGCGAGGATAGCTGAAGCTTTCTTT
>TRBJ2-7|TRBD1|TRBV5-4|-
CASSKPGQHYEQYF
TGTGCCAGCAGTAAGCCGGGACAGCACTACGAGCAGTACTTC
>TRBJ2-5|TRBD1|TRBV6-1|many
CASSEGGTGETQYF
TGTGCCAGCAGTGAAGGGGGGACAGGGGAGACCCAGTACTTC
>TRBJ2-7|TRBD1|TRBV11-2|-
CASSFDPGQRYEQYF
TGTGCCAGCAGCTTTGATCCGGGACAGAGATACGAGCAGTACTTC
>TRBJ2-3|TRBD2|TRBV11-3|-
CASSFTGGSSTDTQYF
TGTGCCAGCAGCTTCACGGGGGGGTCTAGCACAGATACGCAGTATTTT
>TRBJ1-2|-|TRBV28|-
CASSRTLEGYGYTF
TGTGCCAGCAGCCGGACCCTCGAGGGTTATGGCTACACCTTC
>TRBJ2-2|-|TRBV5-1|-
CATRDTSNTGELFF
TGCGCCACGCGGGATACGTCGAACACCGGGGAGCTGTTTTTT
>TRBJ2-1|-|TRBV3-1/TRBV3-2|-
CASSQEMENEQFF
TGTGCCAGCAGCCAAGAGATGGAGAATGAGCAGTTCTTC
>TRBJ1-2|-|TRBV3-1/TRBV3-2|-
CASSPPNGGYYGYTF
TGTGCCAGCAGCCCCCCCAATGGGGGCTACTATGGCTACACCTTC
>TRBJ2-2|TRBD1|TRBV11-3|-
CASSLATGVNTGELFF
TGTGCCAGCAGCTTAGCGACAGGGGTTAACACCGGGGAGCTGTTTTTT
>TRBJ2-5|TRBD2|TRBV28|-
CASSLRRTSGGAYQETQYF
TGTGCCAGCAGTTTACGGCGGACTAGCGGGGGGGCGTACCAAGAGACCCAGTACTTC
>TRBJ2-1|TRBD1|TRBV24-1|-
CATSESPLQGANYNEQFF
TGTGCCACCAGTGAGTCTCCATTACAGGGGGCTAACTACAATGAGCAGTTCTTC
>TRBJ1-5|TRBD1|TRBV7-2|-
CASSPDRNQPQHF
TGTGCCAGCAGCCCGGACAGGAATCAGCCCCAGCATTTT
>TRBJ1-2|-|TRBV5-5|-
CASSLTGSNYGYTF
TGTGCCAGCAGCTTGACAGGAAGCAACTATGGCTACACCTTC
>TRBJ2-2|TRBD2|TRBV5-5|once
CASRRPGLAGALNTGELFF
TGTGCCAGCAGGCGTCCGGGACTAGCGGGGGCCCTCAACACCGGGGAGCTGTTTTTT
>TRBJ1-4|-|TRBV5-6|few
CASSLYQGMREKLFF
TGTGCCAGCAGCTTGTATCAGGGGATGAGGGAAAAACTGTTTTTT
>TRBJ1-4|TRBD1|TRBV2|-
CASSEQGWTNEKLFF
TGTGCCAGCAGCGAACAGGGGTGGACTAATGAAAAACTGTTTTTT
>TRBJ1-3|-|TRBV9|-
CASSLRTSGNTIYF
TGTGCCAGCAGCTTACGGACATCTGGAAACACCATATATTTT
>TRBJ2-1|TRBD1|TRBV5-1|-
CASSLVDRVFNEQFF
TGCGCCAGCAGCTTGGTGGACAGGGTGTTCAATGAGCAGTTCTTC
>TRBJ1-1|TRBD1|TRBV6-5|-
CASRVIQGTNTEAFF
TGTGCCAGCAGGGTAATACAGGGGACGAACACTGAAGCTTTCTTT